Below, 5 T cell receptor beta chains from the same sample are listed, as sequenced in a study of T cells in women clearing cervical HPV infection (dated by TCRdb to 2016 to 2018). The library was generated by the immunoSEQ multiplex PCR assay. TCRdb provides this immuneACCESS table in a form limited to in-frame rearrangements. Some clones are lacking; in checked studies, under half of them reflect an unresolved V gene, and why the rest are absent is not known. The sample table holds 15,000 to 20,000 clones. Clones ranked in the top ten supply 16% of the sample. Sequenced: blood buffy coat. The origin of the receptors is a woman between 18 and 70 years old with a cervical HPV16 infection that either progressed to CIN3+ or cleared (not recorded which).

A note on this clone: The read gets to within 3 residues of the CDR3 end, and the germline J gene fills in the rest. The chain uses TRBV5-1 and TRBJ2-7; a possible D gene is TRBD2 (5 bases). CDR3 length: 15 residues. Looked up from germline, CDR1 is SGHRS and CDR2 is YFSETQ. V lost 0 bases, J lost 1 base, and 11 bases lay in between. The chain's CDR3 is CASSLEASRSYEQYF. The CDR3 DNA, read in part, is TGCGCCAGCAGCTTGGAGGCTAGCCGTTCCTACGAG.

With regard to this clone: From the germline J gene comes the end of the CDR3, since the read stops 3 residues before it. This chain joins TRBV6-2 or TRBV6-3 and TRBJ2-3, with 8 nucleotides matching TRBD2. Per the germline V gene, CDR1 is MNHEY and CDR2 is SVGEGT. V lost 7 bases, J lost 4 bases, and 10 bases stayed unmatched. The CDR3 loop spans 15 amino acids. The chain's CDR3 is CASNQGLDGSDTQYF. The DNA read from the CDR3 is TGTGCCAGCAACCAGGGACTAGATGGATCAGATACG.

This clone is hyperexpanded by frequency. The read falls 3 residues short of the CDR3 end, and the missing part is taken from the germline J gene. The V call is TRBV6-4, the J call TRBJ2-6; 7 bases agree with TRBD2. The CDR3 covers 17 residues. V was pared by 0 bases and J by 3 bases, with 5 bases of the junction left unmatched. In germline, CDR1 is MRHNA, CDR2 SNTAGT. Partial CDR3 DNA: TGTGCCAGCAGTGACTCTTACGCGGGGGATGGGGCCAACGTC. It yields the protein CASSDSYAGDGANV. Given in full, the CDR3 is CASSDSYAGDGANVLTF.

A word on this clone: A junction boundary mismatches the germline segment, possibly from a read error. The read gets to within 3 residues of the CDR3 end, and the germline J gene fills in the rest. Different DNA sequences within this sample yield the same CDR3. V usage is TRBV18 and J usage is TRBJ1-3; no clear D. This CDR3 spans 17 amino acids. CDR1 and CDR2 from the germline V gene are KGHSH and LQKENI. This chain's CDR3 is CASSPTTGGSSGNTIYF. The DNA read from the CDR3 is TGTGCCAGCTCACCAACTACCGGCGGCAGCTCTGGAAACACA.

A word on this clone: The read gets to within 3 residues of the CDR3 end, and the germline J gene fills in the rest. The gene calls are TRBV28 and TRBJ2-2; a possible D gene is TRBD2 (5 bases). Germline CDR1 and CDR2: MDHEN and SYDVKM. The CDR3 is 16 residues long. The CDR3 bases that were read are TGTGCCAGCAGACCCCTCGGGGAACCAACTAATGAAAAG. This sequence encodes CASRPLGEPTNEK. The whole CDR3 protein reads CASRPLGEPTNEKLFF.